A single T cell receptor (beta chain) is shown here with its context. The target antigen is unknown. The data were obtained in a study of cytomegalovirus exposure and HLA in healthy donors. CDR1 is LNHNV and CDR2 is YYDKDF in the germline V gene (reference sequence). V gave up 2 bases and J gave up 10 bases; unmatched junction bases: 8. The CDR3 runs to 15 residues. The PCR used 60 Vbeta and 13 Jbeta primers. Produced via immunoSEQ multiplex PCR; TCRdb's table is partial and in-frame only. Of 120,000 or so clones in the sample, approximately 78% were seen once. General study points: A few chains tied to CMV proved CMV antigen-specific in vitro. Within an earlier analysis, most TCR beta V segments proved productive either about 90% or about 30% of the time. In a later analysis, donors in an Asian-associated ancestry cluster reportedly had fewer N-insertions in productive TCRs than the cohort mean.

The chain recombines TRBV15 with TRBJ1-6, with 7 positions matching TRBD1. The TCR originated in a woman in her thirties or forties in good health and CMV-seropositive. Sequenced input: PBMCs. The chain's CDR3 is CATSRNRQGNSPLHF. The CDR3 DNA reads TGTGCCACCAGCAGAAATCGACAGGGAAACTCACCCCTCCACTTT. Looking up the rest from reference TRBV15 and TRBJ1-6 gives the full variable domain: DAMVIQNPRYQVTQFGKPVTLSCSQTLNHNVMYWYQQKSSQAPKLLFHYYDKDFNNEADTPDNFQSRRPNTSFCFLDIRSPGLGDTAMYLCATSRNRQGNSPLHFGNGTRLTVT.